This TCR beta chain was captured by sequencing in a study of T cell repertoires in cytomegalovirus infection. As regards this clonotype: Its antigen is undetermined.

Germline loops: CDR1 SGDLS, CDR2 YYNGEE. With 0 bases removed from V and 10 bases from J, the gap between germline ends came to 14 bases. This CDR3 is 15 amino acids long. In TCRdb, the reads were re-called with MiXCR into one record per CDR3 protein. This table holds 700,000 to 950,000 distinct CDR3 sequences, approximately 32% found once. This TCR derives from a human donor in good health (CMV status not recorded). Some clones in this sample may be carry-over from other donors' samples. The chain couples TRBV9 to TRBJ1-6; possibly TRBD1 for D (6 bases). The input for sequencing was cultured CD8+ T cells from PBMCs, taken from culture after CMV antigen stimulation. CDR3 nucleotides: TGTGCCAGCAGCGTAGATGGGGGCTTTGGCTCACCCCTCCACTTT. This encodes CASSVDGGFGSPLHF.